These T cell receptor beta chains were read from a single sample in a study of identifying expanded T cells in peripheral blood. This table comes from immunoSEQ multiplex PCR, and its TCRdb copy is limited to in-frame clones, with some not included. The sample shows about 98,000 clones, roughly 88% of them seen only once. The specimen was blood. The receptor source for this set is a person aged 18-69 years in good health. Both conserved end residues are part of each CDR3. The D gene is left open where the match is weak. Size values are once, few and many counts, or a class for expanded clones, and some rows have none.

cdr3_aa cdr3_nt d_call clone_size j_call v_call
CASSLGNNEQFF TGTGCCAGCAGCTTAGGGAACAATGAGCAGTTCTTC - - TRBJ2-1 TRBV7-3
CASSAGQPTNEKLFF TGTGCCAGCAGTGCGGGACAGCCAACTAATGAAAAACTGTTTTTT TRBD1 - TRBJ1-4 TRBV6-1
CASSLRNPPKRQFF TGCGCCAGCAGTCTACGGAACCCTCCGAAGAGGCAGTTCTTC - once TRBJ2-1 TRBV23-1
CASSPPVRGTYNEQFF TGTGCCAGCAGCCCCCCCGTTCGGGGAACCTACAATGAGCAGTTCTTC - - TRBJ2-1 TRBV9
CASSLAWGQGAFF TGTGCCAGCAGCTTAGCGTGGGGCCAGGGTGCTTTCTTT - - TRBJ1-1 TRBV7-6
CASSKGQGRGYTF TGTGCCAGCAGTAAGGGACAGGGGAGAGGCTACACCTTC TRBD1 - TRBJ1-2 TRBV28
CASSRDSPRTGELFF TGTGCCAGCAGCAGGGACAGTCCGAGAACCGGGGAGCTGTTTTTT TRBD1 - TRBJ2-2 TRBV7-9
CATHDRGRSFF TGTGCCACCCACGACAGGGGGCGATCTTTCTTT TRBD1 - TRBJ1-1 TRBV10-3
CASTLTTNEKLFF TGTGCCAGTACGCTGACAACTAATGAAAAACTGTTTTTT - - TRBJ1-4 TRBV2
CASSYVKGRAFF TGTGCCAGCAGTTATGTTAAGGGACGGGCTTTCTTT - - TRBJ1-1 TRBV6-5
CATSRDGQTSNQPQHF TGTGCCACCAGCAGAGATGGACAGACTAGCAATCAGCCCCAGCATTTT - - TRBJ1-5 TRBV15
CASSPPGTGVSEAFF TGCGCCAGCAGCCCACCAGGGACCGGAGTTTCAGAAGCTTTCTTT - - TRBJ1-1 TRBV4-1
CASTDGRAGANVLTF TGTGCCAGCACGGACGGAAGAGCTGGGGCCAACGTCCTGACTTTC - - TRBJ2-6 TRBV28
CASSREDYTYEQYF TGTGCCAGCTCCCGGGAGGACTACACCTACGAGCAGTACTTC TRBD2 - TRBJ2-7 TRBV18
CASSTGGLVETQYF TGTGCCAGCAGCACAGGGGGCCTGGTGGAGACCCAGTACTTC TRBD1 - TRBJ2-5 TRBV7-2
CAWSPPPAAETQYF TGTGCCTGGAGTCCACCCCCCGCGGCAGAGACCCAGTACTTC - - TRBJ2-5 TRBV30
CASSQAGGGTEQFF TGTGCCAGCAGCCAAGCCGGAGGGGGCACTGAGCAGTTCTTC - - TRBJ2-1 TRBV4-2
CASKMAGMADTQYF TGTGCCAGTAAAATGGCAGGGATGGCAGATACGCAGTATTTT - once TRBJ2-3 TRBV19